This entry is about one T cell receptor beta chain. Profiling relied on immunoSEQ multiplex PCR, and the TCRdb table lists in-frame clones only, not all of them. The profile shows approximately 89,000 clones, approximately 75% of them singletons. The data belong to a study of blood T cell repertoires in COVID-19. Whole-study context: The study drew acute and convalescent COVID-19 samples from the United States, Italy and Spain. T cells, B-cell-depleted T cells, or PBMCs supplied cDNA or gDNA.

Germline V lookup: CDR1 KGHSH, CDR2 LQKENI. This CDR3 has 15 amino acids. The junction had 7 bases not matched to a gene; V was cut back by 2 bases and J by 8 bases. Sample: peripheral blood. The chain couples TRBV18 to TRBJ2-1; 9 positions match TRBD1. The receptor comes from a human donor in a cohort sampled during active COVID-19. The CDR3 DNA sequence: TGTGCCAGCTCACCAACGGGACAGGGAGGACATGAGCAGTTCTTC. Protein: CASSPTGQGGHEQFF.